This TCR beta chain originates from a study of PD-1 blockade in mismatch repair-deficient tumors. With regard to this clone: Its target is not known. A read error may account for a junction end that differs from germline.

Time point: approximately 10-day in vitro stimulation with candidate neoantigen peptide 4. Roughly 7 ELISpot-reactive neoantigen peptides each drove a 10-day in vitro stimulation. A no-peptide control culture served as baseline for clone fold changes. Profiling relied on immunoSEQ multiplex PCR, and the TCRdb table lists in-frame clones only, not all of them. The table includes about 14,000 clones, about 85% detected once. The CDR3 covers 15 residues. Germline values: CDR1 SGHRS, CDR2 YFSETQ. The receptor comes from an adult with mismatch repair-deficient cancer. This sample comprised cells cultured in vitro, obtained from a patient treated with pembrolizumab. This rearrangement joins TRBV5-1 to TRBJ2-2, with D hard to call. In nucleotides, the CDR3 is TGCACCAGCAGCTTAGAAGACACTTACACCGGGGAGCTGTTTTTT. Its protein product is CTSSLEDTYTGELFF.